Presented here are 6 T cell receptor beta chains from one specimen sequenced in a study of shared T cell receptors in the human thymus. Data came from immunoSEQ multiplex PCR; TCRdb stores just in-frame clones and leaves some out. The data contain a few hundred thousand clones, approximately 95% of them singletons. Sequenced material: thymocytes. The source is a human donor.

A few counts support this clone. This specimen includes other DNA sequences encoding the same CDR3. This chain links TRBV28 with TRBJ2-7, with D uncertain. Germline V gene lookup returns CDR1 MDHEN and CDR2 SYDVKM. This CDR3 has 12 residues. Between the trimmed V and J ends, which lost 3 bases and 2 bases, there was a span of 5 bases. The CDR3 nucleotides are TGTGCCAGCAGTTTGTCCACCTACGAGCAGTACTTC. Protein sequence: CASSLSTYEQYF.

The rearrangement joins TRBV19 to TRBJ1-4; possibly TRBD1 for D (6 bases). Germline V gene data show CDR1 as LNHDA and CDR2 as SQIVND (reference sequence). The CDR3 consists of 13 residues. Trimming cost V 7 bases and J 6 bases, with 12 bases left between them. The CDR3 reads CASKRTEYEKLFF. Here the CDR3 DNA reads TGTGCCAGTAAGCGGACAGAGTATGAAAAACTGTTTTTT.

This clone occurred once. At one end the junction does not follow the germline gene, possibly because of a read error. V is TRBV20-1 and J is TRBJ2-7; D is perhaps TRBD2 (5 bases). This CDR3 is 11 amino acids long. Germline lookup yields CDR1 DFQATT and CDR2 SNEGSKA (reference sequence). Here the CDR3 reads CSDRGSGEQYF. The CDR3 DNA is TGCAGTGATAGAGGGTCGGGCGAGCAGTACTTC.

This chain links TRBV5-1 with TRBJ2-3; TRBD2 is a possible D gene (5 bases). V was pared by 4 bases and J by 2 bases, with 8 bases between. Looked up from germline, CDR1 is SGHRS and CDR2 is YFSETQ. The CDR3 is made up of 13 amino acids. The CDR3 bases are TGCGCCAGCAGCCCGGACTCCACAGATACGCAGTATTTT. Translated: CASSPDSTDTQYF.

The chain is built from TRBV15 and TRBJ2-6; tentative D call: TRBD1 (5 bases). This CDR3 region has 16 residues. V shed 9 bases and J shed 0 bases, with 15 bases lying between them. Germline V CDR1 and CDR2: LNHNV, YYDKDF (reference sequence). CDR3 residues: CATDDSLSSGANVLTF. DNA of the CDR3: TGTGCCACTGACGACAGTCTCTCCTCTGGGGCCAACGTCCTGACTTTC.

The genes are TRBV29-1 and TRBJ1-3; perhaps TRBD1 as D (6 bases). The CDR3 is made up of 15 amino acids. CDR1 is SQVTM and CDR2 is ANQGSEA in the germline V gene. V was trimmed by 7 bases and J by 4 bases, leaving 20 bases between them. The CDR3 coding sequence is TGCAGCGCCACTACGGACAGTCCTCCCGGAAACACCATATATTTT. Protein product: CSATTDSPPGNTIYF.